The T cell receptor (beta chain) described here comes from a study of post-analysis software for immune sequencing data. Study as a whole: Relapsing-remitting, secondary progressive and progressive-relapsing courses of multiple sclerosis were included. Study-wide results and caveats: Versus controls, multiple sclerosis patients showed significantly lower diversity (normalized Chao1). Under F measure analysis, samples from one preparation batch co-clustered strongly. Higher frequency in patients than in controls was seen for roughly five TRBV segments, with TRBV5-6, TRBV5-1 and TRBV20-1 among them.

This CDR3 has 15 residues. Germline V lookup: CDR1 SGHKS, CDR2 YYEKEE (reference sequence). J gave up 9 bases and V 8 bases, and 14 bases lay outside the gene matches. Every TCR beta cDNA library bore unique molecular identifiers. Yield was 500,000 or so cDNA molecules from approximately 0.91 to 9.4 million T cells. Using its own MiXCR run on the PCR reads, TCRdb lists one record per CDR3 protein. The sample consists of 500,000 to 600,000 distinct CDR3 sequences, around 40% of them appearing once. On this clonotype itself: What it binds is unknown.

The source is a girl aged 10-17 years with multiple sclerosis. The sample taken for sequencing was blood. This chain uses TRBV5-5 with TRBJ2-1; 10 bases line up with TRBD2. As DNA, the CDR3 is TGTGCCAGTGAGCGGCTAGCGGGAGAGTACGGTGAGCAGTTCTTC. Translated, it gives CASERLAGEYGEQFF.